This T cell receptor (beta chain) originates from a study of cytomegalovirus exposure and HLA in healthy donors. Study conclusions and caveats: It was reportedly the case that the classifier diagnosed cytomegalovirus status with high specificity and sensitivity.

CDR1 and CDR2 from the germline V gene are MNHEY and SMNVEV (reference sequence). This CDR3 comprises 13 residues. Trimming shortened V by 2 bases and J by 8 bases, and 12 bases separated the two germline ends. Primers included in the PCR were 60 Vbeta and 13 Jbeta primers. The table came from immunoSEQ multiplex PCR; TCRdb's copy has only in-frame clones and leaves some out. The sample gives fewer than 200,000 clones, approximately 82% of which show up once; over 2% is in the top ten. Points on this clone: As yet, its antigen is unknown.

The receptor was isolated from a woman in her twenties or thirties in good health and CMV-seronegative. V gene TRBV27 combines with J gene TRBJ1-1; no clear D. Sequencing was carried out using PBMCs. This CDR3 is CASSLKTAREAFF. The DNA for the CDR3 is TGTGCCAGCAGTTTAAAAACCGCTAGGGAAGCTTTCTTT.